This T cell receptor beta chain was captured in a study of T-cell reconstitution after alpha-beta-depleted transplantation in children. Findings of the study overall: Some patients showed high day-60 TCRbeta diversity, which derived from surviving recipient T cells and thymic progenitors. T-cell numbers and diversity, one year after transplant, stemmed largely from T cells that were newly produced. Approximately two months post-transplant, alpha-beta T cells reportedly originated from several hundred expanded graft clones.

This clonotype was found many times. Its antigen is unidentified. From germline, CDR1 is SGHDT and CDR2 YYEEEE. After removal of 2 bases from V and 2 bases from J, the junction contained 4 bases not matched to a gene. The CDR3 runs to 15 residues. Unique molecular identifiers were incorporated into the prepared TCRbeta library. One entry per CDR3 protein results from TCRdb running MiXCR on the PCR reads. Among some 81,000 distinct CDR3 sequences listed, 11% to 15% were seen once. Here the sequenced sample was PBMCs, mostly from graft donor cells, taken 180 days after TCRalphabeta/CD19-depleted stem cell transplant. The V gene is TRBV5-6, the J gene TRBJ2-5; TRBD1 matches 9 bases. This TCR was recovered from a male patient between 2 and 9 years old who had a stem cell transplant for acute lymphoblastic leukemia, so the T cells may come from the graft donor. For the CDR3, the DNA is TGTGCCAGCAGCTTACGGACAGGGGTACAAGAGACCCAGTACTTC. This sequence encodes CASSLRTGVQETQYF.